This T cell receptor beta chain is from a study of blood T cell repertoires in COVID-19. Per the original data handling: For nucleated cells, counts were estimated from reference gene primer amplification. The repertoire was sequenced with immunoSEQ multiplex PCR; TCRdb's copy has only in-frame clones and lacks some. D and trimming were read from the DNA, whereas the V and J calls and clone size are those reported in that table. The repertoire holds 300,000 to 450,000 clones, with approximately 87% as singletons. Patients from Seattle were sampled longitudinally, starting during active infection. The CDR3 loop spans 15 amino acids. V lost 0 bases, J lost 5 bases, and 13 bases lay in between. Germline V lookup: CDR1 LNHDA, CDR2 SQIVND (reference sequence).

V and J are TRBV19 and TRBJ1-1, with D unresolved. Sequenced sample: peripheral blood. The source of this sequence is a woman in her fifties or sixties with COVID-19, enrolled during active disease. CDR3 DNA: TGTGCCAGTAGTATAGAGGGCCGTGGAGGAACTGAAGCTTTCTTT. It is translated as CASSIEGRGGTEAFF.